Presented here are 31 T cell receptor beta chains from one specimen sequenced in a study of Ad26.COV2.S vaccination and SARS-CoV-2 variants. Only in-frame clones appear in the TCRdb table, and some are missing; sequencing was by immunoSEQ multiplex PCR. The profile shows nearly 400,000 clones, approximately 90% of them singletons. Treatment described: 15 to 20 received Ad26.COV2.S at low or high dose, single or two shots; about 5 received placebo; per-sample allocation not given. Vaccine and placebo recipients were sampled on day 63 after the first injection. The source material was peripheral blood, sampled in a trial of Ad26.COV2.S vaccine versus placebo. These receptors all stem from a person between 18 and 65 years old who received the Ad26.COV2.S COVID-19 vaccine or a placebo.

In its sample, this clone was seen once. The rearrangement uses TRBV30 and TRBJ2-7; 7 bases fit TRBD2. V shed 0 bases, J shed 5 bases, and the junction held 7 bases outside the gene matches. CDR1 is GTSNPN, CDR2 SVGIG, per germline (reference sequence). CDR3 size: 14 residues. The CDR3 here is CAWSVLKTSNEQYF. As DNA, the CDR3 is TGTGCCTGGAGTGTACTTAAGACTAGCAACGAGCAGTACTTC.

The V call is TRBV9, the J call TRBJ2-1; D not resolved. Trimming stripped 4 bases from V and 2 bases from J, with 16 bases between. CDR3 size: 16 residues. Germline V gene data show CDR1 as SGDLS and CDR2 as YYNGEE. CDR3 sequence reads: CASSPRSALTYNEQFF. DNA of the CDR3: TGTGCCAGCAGCCCCAGATCAGCGCTAACCTACAATGAGCAGTTCTTC.

The rearrangement links TRBV28 to TRBJ2-1; 11 bases agree with TRBD2. From germline, CDR1 is MDHEN and CDR2 SYDVKM. There are 15 residues in the CDR3. V trimming: 8 bases; J trimming: 6 bases; junction bases outside the gene matches: 9. In nucleotides, the CDR3 is TGTGCCAGCGACGTAGCGGGGGGGCGGGTCAATGAGCAGTTCTTC. Translated: CASDVAGGRVNEQFF.

A few counts support this clone. This chain joins TRBV20-1 and TRBJ1-3; D unclear. CDR1 and CDR2 (germline): DFQATT, SNEGSKA (reference sequence). The CDR3 spans 11 residues. V lost 4 bases and J 4 bases, leaving 5 bases between the germline ends. CDR3 residues: CSAMVGNTIYF. The DNA for the CDR3 is TGCAGTGCTATGGTCGGAAACACCATATATTTT.

The chain uses TRBV11-2 and TRBJ2-1; TRBD2 matches 13 bases. Germline V gene lookup returns CDR1 SGHAT and CDR2 FQNNGV. This CDR3 is 16 amino acids long. Trimming removed 1 base from V and 10 bases from J; junction bases left unmatched: 7. CDR3 sequence: CASSLVALAGGQEQFF. In DNA form, the CDR3 reads TGTGCCAGCAGCTTAGTAGCACTAGCGGGAGGGCAGGAGCAGTTCTTC.

V usage is TRBV19 and J usage is TRBJ1-3, with 8 bases lining up with TRBD1. CDR3 length equals 17 residues. The germline V gene encodes CDR1 LNHDA and CDR2 SQIVND (reference sequence). The junction had 6 bases not matched to a gene; V was cut back by 2 bases and J by 0 bases. The CDR3 loop reads CASSITPGTGSGNTIYF. The CDR3 DNA follows: TGTGCCAGTAGTATAACCCCCGGGACAGGCTCTGGAAACACCATATATTTT.

In this sample, this clone turned up once. At the DNA level, this CDR3 is encoded by other sequences in the same sample as well. The V and J genes are TRBV7-2 and TRBJ1-5; D may be TRBD1 (6 bases). The CDR3 has 14 amino acids. Germline CDR1 is SGHTA and CDR2 is FQGNSA. The V gene lost 1 base and the J gene lost 7 bases, with 11 bases spanning the gap. DNA of the CDR3: TGTGCCAGCAGCTTAGAGGGGGGTCGACAGCCCCAGCATTTT. Its protein is CASSLEGGRQPQHF.

The chain employs TRBV5-5 and TRBJ2-3; D gene uncertain. Germline CDR1 is SGHKS and CDR2 is YYEKEE (reference sequence). The CDR3 contains 14 residues. The V end lost 3 bases, the J end lost 2 bases, and 10 bases lay between the germline ends. CDR3 region: CASSSFGSTDTQYF. CDR3 coding DNA: TGTGCCAGCAGCTCGTTCGGTTCCACAGATACGCAGTATTTT. The whole variable domain, remainder taken from reference TRBV5-5 and TRBJ2-3, is DAGVTQSPTHLIKTRGQQVTLRCSPISGHKSVSWYQQVLGQGPQFIFQYYEKEERGRGNFPDRFSARQFPNYSSELNVNALLLGDSALYLCASSSFGSTDTQYFGPGTRLTVL.

The chain carries TRBV27 and TRBJ2-1; D is uncertain. V lost 2 bases to trimming and J lost 4 bases, with 15 bases between them. The germline gives CDR1 MNHEY, CDR2 SMNVEV (reference sequence). The CDR3 runs to 16 residues. CDR3 residues: CASSLKAPIQYNEQFF. The CDR3 DNA reads as TGTGCCAGCAGTTTAAAGGCTCCAATCCAGTACAATGAGCAGTTCTTC.

The chain recombines TRBV5-4 with TRBJ2-1; D remains unclear. V dropped 5 bases and J dropped 4 bases, with 13 bases sitting between them. The germline V gene has CDR1 SGHNT and CDR2 YYREEE (reference sequence). CDR3 length equals 14 residues. The CDR3 DNA follows: TGTGCCAGCAGTAGAGGAACTCCGTACAATGAGCAGTTCTTC. It is translated as CASSRGTPYNEQFF.

The chain has TRBV28 and TRBJ2-4; D is ambiguous. Germline CDR1 reads MDHEN; CDR2 reads SYDVKM. V was pared by 3 bases and J by 0 bases, with 9 bases between. This CDR3 spans 15 amino acids. In DNA form, the CDR3 reads TGTGCCAGCAGTTTCCTTGGAGAAGCCAAAAACATTCAGTACTTC. Encoded protein: CASSFLGEAKNIQYF.

The chain employs TRBV5-4 and TRBJ2-6; 9 bases match TRBD1. CDR1 and CDR2 (germline): SGHNT, YYREEE (reference sequence). There are 19 residues in the CDR3. Unmatched junction bases numbered 11, after V lost 1 base and J lost 3 bases. The CDR3 reads CASSLIVRQGVGGANVLTF. The CDR3 region has the DNA TGTGCCAGCAGCTTGATCGTCCGACAGGGGGTTGGTGGGGCCAACGTCCTGACTTTC.

The chain links TRBV7-8 to TRBJ2-2, with 8 bases fitting TRBD2. CDR3 size: 15 residues. Germline CDR1 reads SGHVS; CDR2 reads FQNEAQ. V dropped 8 bases and J dropped 4; count of bases not matched to a gene: 9. This chain's CDR3 is CASAPHGRGTGELFF. The CDR3 DNA sequence: TGTGCCAGCGCCCCCCACGGGAGGGGCACCGGGGAGCTGTTTTTT.

The V gene is TRBV10-3, the J gene TRBJ2-6; 8 bases are shared with TRBD1. The J segment lost 10 bases and the V segment lost 7 bases, leaving 9 bases of the junction unmatched. CDR1 and CDR2 (germline): ENHRY, SYGVKD. This CDR3 comprises 14 residues. CDR3 in amino acids: CAITGTGDGNVLTF. The DNA of the CDR3 is TGTGCCATCACTGGGACAGGCGACGGGAACGTCCTGACTTTC.

This clone has a single count. The chain carries TRBV19 and TRBJ2-7; 8 bases are a match to TRBD1. CDR1 LNHDA and CDR2 SQIVND come from the germline V gene (reference sequence). The CDR3 is 15 amino acids. V lost 4 bases and J lost 4; bases outside the gene matches: 9. CDR3 amino acids: CASSRATGAEYEQYF. In DNA, the CDR3 is TGTGCCAGTAGTAGGGCGACAGGGGCGGAGTACGAGCAGTACTTC.

V usage is TRBV15 and J usage is TRBJ1-3; D is unclear. The CDR3 contains 15 residues. Trimming shortened V by 3 bases and J by 8 bases, and 17 bases separated the two germline ends. Germline CDR1 reads LNHNV; CDR2 reads YYDKDF (reference sequence). The CDR3 bases are TGTGCCACCAGCAGGGCTCCGGACCGGGTAGACACCATATATTTT. It codes for CATSRAPDRVDTIYF.

This sequence joins TRBV5-1 and TRBJ2-1, with a weak D call TRBD2 (7 bases). The germline CDR1 and CDR2 sequences are SGHRS and YFSETQ. V lost 3 bases and J 10 bases, leaving 23 bases between the germline ends. This CDR3 is built from 16 residues. This CDR3 reads CASSSILAAGAGEQFF. DNA for the CDR3: TGCGCCAGCAGCTCGATTCTAGCGGCGGGGGCTGGAGAGCAGTTCTTC.

The chain employs TRBV4-3 and TRBJ2-3, with TRBD2 as a possible D gene (6 bases). The CDR3 spans 15 residues. The germline V and J ends were trimmed by 5 bases and 2 bases, with 14 bases remaining between them. CDR1 and CDR2 from the germline V gene are LGHNA and YSLEER. The CDR3 DNA reads as TGCGCCAGCAGCACACCCGGGACTTCCACAGATACGCAGTATTTT. It codes for CASSTPGTSTDTQYF.

The chain uses TRBV18 and TRBJ1-1, with a possible D match to TRBD1 (5 bases). V was clipped by 2 bases and J by 0 bases, with 13 bases between them. There are 16 residues in the CDR3. Germline values: CDR1 KGHSH, CDR2 LQKENI. CDR3 residues: CASSPKSGTVNTEAFF. CDR3 in DNA: TGTGCCAGCTCACCAAAGAGCGGGACCGTGAACACTGAAGCTTTCTTT.

DNA for the CDR3: TGTGCCAGCAGTGCTCGGCAGGGGGCCAATCAGCCCCAGCATTTT. Its translation: CASSARQGANQPQHF. J is TRBJ1-5 and V is TRBV28; TRBD1 matches at 8 bases. V gave up 5 bases and J gave up 3 bases; unmatched junction bases: 6. The CDR3 is made up of 15 amino acids. Germline CDR1 MDHEN, CDR2 SYDVKM.

This clone was seen only once. The chain carries TRBV10-3 and TRBJ2-4; the D is unclear. Germline assignment: CDR1 ENHRY and CDR2 SYGVKD. The CDR3 consists of 15 residues. V lost 3 bases and J 3 bases, leaving 12 bases between the germline ends. As DNA, the CDR3 is TGTGCCATCAGTGAATCCAAACTTGTCAAAAACATTCAGTACTTC. Protein product: CAISESKLVKNIQYF.

This clone was observed once. CDR3 in DNA: TGTGCCAGCAGCTTAGGGGGGAGTAATGCAGATACGCAGTATTTT. Its protein is CASSLGGSNADTQYF. This sequence joins TRBV7-7 and TRBJ2-3; either TRBD1 or TRBD2 may fit D (5 bases each). Germline CDR1 and CDR2: SSHAT and FNYEAQ (reference sequence). Trimming cost V 1 base and J 4 bases, with 12 bases left between them. The CDR3 consists of 15 residues.

The CDR3 spells CASSGEAGGRNQPQHF. CDR3 nucleotides: TGTGCCAGCAGTGGGGAGGCGGGGGGACGTAATCAGCCCCAGCATTTT. The chain combines TRBV28 with TRBJ1-5, with TRBD1 as a possible D gene (5 bases). Trimming took off 5 bases at V and 4 bases at J, with 18 bases between the two ends. CDR1 and CDR2 (germline): MDHEN, SYDVKM. This CDR3 spans 16 amino acids. The full variable domain, completed using reference TRBV28 and TRBJ1-5, is DVKVTQSSRYLVKRTGEKVFLECVQDMDHENMFWYRQDPGLGLRLIYFSYDVKMKEKGDIPEGYSVSREKKERFSLILESASTNQTSMYLCASSGEAGGRNQPQHFGDGTRLSIL.

The chain has TRBV2 and TRBJ1-5; D is undetermined. This CDR3 comprises 15 residues. The germline V gene encodes CDR1 SNHLY and CDR2 FYNNEI. V was trimmed by 5 bases and J by 0 bases, leaving 11 bases between them. The CDR3 protein is CASSRTVNSNQPQHF. The DNA of the CDR3 is TGTGCCAGCAGTCGGACGGTTAATAGCAATCAGCCCCAGCATTTT.

The V call is TRBV7-2, the J call TRBJ1-1; TRBD1 might be the D (5 bases). Deletions cut 2 bases from V and 1 base from J, with 11 bases between. The CDR3 is 15 amino acids. Per the germline V gene, CDR1 is SGHTA and CDR2 is FQGNSA. CDR3 protein: CASSLWGTRNTEAFF. CDR3 coding DNA: TGTGCCAGCAGCTTATGGGGGACGCGGAACACTGAAGCTTTCTTT.

The V call is TRBV7-2, the J call TRBJ1-2; D is perhaps TRBD1 (5 bases). Germline V lookup: CDR1 SGHTA, CDR2 FQGNSA. V was clipped by 5 bases and J by 7 bases, with 14 bases between them. The CDR3 runs to 13 residues. In DNA, the CDR3 is TGTGCCAGCAGCCGGGGGATTAGGGGTGGCTACACCTTC. Translated: CASSRGIRGGYTF.

This chain links TRBV30 with TRBJ1-1; possible D gene TRBD1, 5 bases. Trimming took off 4 bases at V and 0 bases at J, with 12 bases between the two ends. Looked up from germline, CDR1 is GTSNPN and CDR2 is SVGIG (reference sequence). This CDR3 has 14 amino acids. CDR3 DNA sequence: TGTGCCTGGAAAATAGGGACGGTGAACACTGAAGCTTTCTTT. This sequence encodes CAWKIGTVNTEAFF.

The gene calls are TRBV28 and TRBJ2-7, with TRBD2 matching over 7 bases. J lost 6 bases, V lost 0 bases, and 2 bases had no gene match. Germline assignment: CDR1 MDHEN and CDR2 SYDVKM. This CDR3 contains 13 residues. Here the CDR3 DNA reads TGTGCCAGCAGTTTATGGGGGAGGGGCGAGCAGTACTTC. Encoded protein: CASSLWGRGEQYF. Full variable domain (rest looked up from reference TRBV28 and TRBJ2-7): DVKVTQSSRYLVKRTGEKVFLECVQDMDHENMFWYRQDPGLGLRLIYFSYDVKMKEKGDIPEGYSVSREKKERFSLILESASTNQTSMYLCASSLWGRGEQYFGPGTRLTVT.

This sequence joins TRBV7-2 and TRBJ1-4; 9 bases agree with TRBD1. V dropped 4 bases and J dropped 8; count of bases not matched to a gene: 8. Germline lookup yields CDR1 SGHTA and CDR2 FQGNSA. The CDR3 length is 15 residues. The CDR3 sequence: CASSSEGQGGEKLFF. CDR3 DNA sequence: TGTGCCAGCAGCTCAGAGGGACAGGGAGGAGAAAAACTGTTTTTT.

The V and J genes are TRBV24-1 and TRBJ2-7; D remains ambiguous. The CDR3 length is 14 residues. The germline CDR1 and CDR2 sequences are KGHDR and SFDVKD. V lost 6 bases and J lost 5, with 16 bases in between. The DNA of the CDR3 is TGTGCCACCAGTAGATCGGCGTTTCCAGACGAGCAGTACTTC. As protein: CATSRSAFPDEQYF.

The chain uses TRBV7-3 and TRBJ1-5; weak D call: TRBD1 (5 bases). Germline assignment: CDR1 SGHTA and CDR2 FQGTGA. The CDR3 is 13 residues long. Trimming left V 6 bases short and J 1 base short, with 7 bases between. The CDR3 DNA follows: TGTGCCAGCAGTTGGGACAGCAATCAGCCCCAGCATTTT. Its protein is CASSWDSNQPQHF.